This T cell receptor (beta chain) emerged from a study of blood T cells in healthy people across ages (dated by TCRdb to the mid-2010s). Describing the broader study: Template switching captured roughly one uniquely barcoded TCR beta cDNA molecule per two T cells in model experiments. The study analyzed two additional independent replicas of 1 million unique cDNA reads from the same blood draw for two donors, one aged 18 to 29 and one aged 80 or older. Donors of different ages were randomly distributed across sequencing lanes to avoid experimental bias. Using deep sequencing normalized with unique cDNA molecular identifiers, the study measured how TCR beta repertoire diversity changes with age. The donors were split into four age groups: young (average 16 years), middle-aged (roughly 40), aged (approximately 59) and long-lived (about 82). What the work shows at the level of the full study, not this receptor alone: Bulk unsorted PBMC profiling prevented conclusive comparison of naive and antigen-experienced compartments. As age increased, observed TCR beta diversity per million T cells dropped in a roughly linear way, and a significant reduction was already evident by age around 41. Estimates of total diversity based on one million sequenced T cells were considered lower bounds and underestimates. The long-lived group showed more naive CD4+ T cells, fewer expanded clones and increased TCR diversity than the aged group, suggesting age selection. Donor CMV infection status was unknown, potentially confounding age-related changes in expanded clonotypes. Observed TCR beta diversity correlated strongly with the percentage of naive T cells measured by flow cytometry.

The V end loses 0 bases and the J end loses 6 bases, and a stretch of 15 bases separates them. The CDR1 and CDR2 encoded by the germline V gene are SGDLS and YYNGEE. The CDR3 contains 15 residues, cysteine and phenylalanine counted. Only CDR3 DNA remains: 45 bases, in frame from the first base. Receptors were amplified or captured by 5' RACE. A second roughly 7 to 11 cycle PCR used a sample-barcoded 5' primer and a J-beta primer mix. Each TCR beta cDNA molecule received a unique molecular identifier from a template-switch 5' adaptor carrying 12 random nucleotides. At least 3 million CDR3-containing paired-end reads were obtained from each sample. First-strand cDNA synthesis was performed from all RNA using the Mint cDNA synthesis kit, with priming by a TRBC-specific oligonucleotide. All cDNA was treated with uracil-DNA glycosylase and then went through a first 18-cycle PCR with the universal primers M1SS and BC2_uni_R. The study's own analysis went as follows. For normalization, 1 million high-quality reads, each with a distinct molecular identifier, were randomly selected from each sample. Instead of being binned into consensus sequences, reads that shared molecular identifiers were thrown out. MiTCR, with a Q25 quality threshold and the strictest error-elimination algorithm, was used for CDR3 identification, clonotype clustering and error correction. A nonparametric unseen species model using Euler transformation provided a lower-bound estimate of total TCR beta diversity. The raw public data were reprocessed by TCRdb itself: fastp quality trimming at Q25, MiXCR clonotype calling, in-frame beta chains only. Every entry covers one CDR3 protein and lists the most common genes and DNA from its rows. The V and J calls shown here were made by TCRdb, not taken from the authors' results. Recorded for this sample are around 1,900,000 distinct CDR3 sequences; about two fifths of them occurred a single time. 23% of the sample is held by the ten biggest clonotypes.

The donors were roughly 40 Caucasian individuals from Russia, aged about 6 to 100 years, who were systemically healthy. Around 10 milliliters of peripheral blood were drawn from each donor into EDTA-treated Vacutainer tubes. Ficoll-Paque density-gradient centrifugation was used to isolate PBMCs, with at least 7 million obtained per sample. Trizol reagent was used to extract total RNA from PBMCs, with at least 5.5 micrograms per sample. For every donor, an aliquot of PBMCs went through flow cytometry to measure the percentages of naive CD45RAhigh/CD27high T cells. This clonotype has ten or more counts. Its recognized antigen is unknown. There are no base qualities to consult, and no much larger clone falls within one base.

This TCR was sampled from a human donor in good health. Input material: blood. The V and J genes are TRBV9 and TRBJ2-5; TRBD2 is perhaps the D gene, given 5 matching bases. The CDR3 protein is CASSVGRTTGKTQYF. The nucleotide sequence is given as TGTGCCAGCAGCGTAGGTCGTACTACCGGGAAGACCCAGTACTTC. With the rest looked up from the reference TRBV9 and TRBJ2-5 genes rather than sequenced, the full variable domain is DSGVTQTPKHLITATGQRVTLRCSPRSGDLSVYWYQQSLDQGLQFLIQYYNGEERAKGNILERFSAQQFPDLHSELNLSSLELGDSALYFCASSVGRTTGKTQYFGPGTRLLVL.